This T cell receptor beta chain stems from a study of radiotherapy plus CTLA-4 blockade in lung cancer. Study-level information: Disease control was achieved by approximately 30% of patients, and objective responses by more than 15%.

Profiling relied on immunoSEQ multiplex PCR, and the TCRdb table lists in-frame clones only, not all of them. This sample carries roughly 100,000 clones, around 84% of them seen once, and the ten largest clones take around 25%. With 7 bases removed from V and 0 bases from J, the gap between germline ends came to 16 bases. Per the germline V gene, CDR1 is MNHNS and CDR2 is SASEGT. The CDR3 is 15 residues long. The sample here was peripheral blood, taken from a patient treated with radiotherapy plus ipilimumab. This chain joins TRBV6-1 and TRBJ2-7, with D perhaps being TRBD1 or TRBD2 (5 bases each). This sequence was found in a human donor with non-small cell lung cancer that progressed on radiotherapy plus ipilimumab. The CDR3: CASNPPGRNSYEQYF. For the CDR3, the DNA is TGTGCCAGCAACCCTCCGGGACGAAACTCCTACGAGCAGTACTTC.